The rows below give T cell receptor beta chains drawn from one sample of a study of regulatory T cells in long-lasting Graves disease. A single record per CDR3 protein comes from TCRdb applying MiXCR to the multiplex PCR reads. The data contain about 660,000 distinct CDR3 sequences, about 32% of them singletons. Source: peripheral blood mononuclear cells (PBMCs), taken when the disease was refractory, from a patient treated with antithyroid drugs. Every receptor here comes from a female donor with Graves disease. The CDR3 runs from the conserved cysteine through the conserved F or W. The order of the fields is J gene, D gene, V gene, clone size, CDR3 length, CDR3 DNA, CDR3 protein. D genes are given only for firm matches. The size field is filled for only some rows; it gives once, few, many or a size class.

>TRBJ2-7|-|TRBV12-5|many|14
TGTGCTAGTGGTTTAGGCCGGCCATCCTACGAGCAGTACTTC
CASGLGRPSYEQYF
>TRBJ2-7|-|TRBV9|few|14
TGTGCCAGCAGCGTAGCTCTTAGACCTGCGGAGCAGTACTTC
CASSVALRPAEQYF
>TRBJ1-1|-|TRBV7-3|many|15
TGTGCCAGCAGCTTAATGCAGGCAGCGAACACTGAAGCTTTCTTT
CASSLMQAANTEAFF
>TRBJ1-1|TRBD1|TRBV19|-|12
TGTGCCAGTAGTATCGCAGGGGGGAAAGCTTTCTTT
CASSIAGGKAFF
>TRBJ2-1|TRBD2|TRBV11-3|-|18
TGTGCCAGCAGCTTAGGGACTAGCGGGTGGGACACCTACAATGAGCAGTTCTTC
CASSLGTSGWDTYNEQFF
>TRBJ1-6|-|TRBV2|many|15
TGTGCCAGCAGTCCCTCAGGGGCTCAGGATTCACCCCTCCACTTT
CASSPSGAQDSPLHF
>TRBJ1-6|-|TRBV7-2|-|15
TGTGCCAGCAGCCACCCGATGTGGGGCGCTTCACCCCTCCACTTT
CASSHPMWGASPLHF
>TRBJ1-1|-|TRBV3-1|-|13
TGTGCCAGCAGGGCAGGCCCAGGGGCTGAAGCTTTCTTT
CASRAGPGAEAFF
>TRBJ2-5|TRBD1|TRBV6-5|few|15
TGTGCCAGCAGTTACAGGACAGGGGGCCGAGAGACCCAGTACTTC
CASSYRTGGRETQYF
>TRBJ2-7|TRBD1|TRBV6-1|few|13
TGTGCCAGCAGTGGACAGGGTTTTTACGAGCAGTACTTC
CASSGQGFYEQYF
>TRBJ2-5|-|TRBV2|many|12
TGTGCCAGCATTAAGTTCCTCGAGACCCAGTACTTC
CASIKFLETQYF
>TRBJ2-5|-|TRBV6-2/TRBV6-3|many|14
TGTGCCAGCGGGAAAAGGGGGGGTGTGCAGACCCAGTACTTC
CASGKRGGVQTQYF
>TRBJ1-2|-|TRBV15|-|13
TGTGCCACCAGCAGAGACCTTACGACAGTGCCCCTCTTC
CATSRDLTTVPLF
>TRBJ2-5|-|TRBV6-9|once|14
TGTGCCAGCAGTTACGAGGCGCGGATGGAGACCCAGTACTTC
CASSYEARMETQYF
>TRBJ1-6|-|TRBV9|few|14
TGTGCCAGCAGCGGGGACGGAAATAATTCACCCCTCCACTTT
CASSGDGNNSPLHF
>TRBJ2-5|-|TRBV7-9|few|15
TGTGCCAGCAGCTTAGGTACGGCATATGATGAGACCCAGTACTTC
CASSLGTAYDETQYF
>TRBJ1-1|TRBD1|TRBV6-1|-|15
TGTGCCAGCAGTAGCAGGGGGCTTGTGGACACTGAAGCTTTCTTT
CASSSRGLVDTEAFF
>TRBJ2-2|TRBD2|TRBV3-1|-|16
TGTGCCAGCAGCCCCACCGGGACTAGCGGGTCCGGGGAGCTGTTTTTT
CASSPTGTSGSGELFF
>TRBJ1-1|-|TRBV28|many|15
TGTGCCAGCAGTTTACCCTTAGCAGGGAACACTGAAGCTTTCTTT
CASSLPLAGNTEAFF
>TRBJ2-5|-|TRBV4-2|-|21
TGTGCCAGCAGCCAAGAAGCGTTAGGACTAGGGTACAGGGCACGACAAGAGACCCAGTACTTC
CASSQEALGLGYRARQETQYF
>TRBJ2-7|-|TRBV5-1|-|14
TGCGCCAGCAGCTACGAAGGGCTAGCTTACGAGCAGTACTTC
CASSYEGLAYEQYF
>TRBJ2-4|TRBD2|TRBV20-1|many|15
TGCAGTGCTGTCGGACTAGTACTAGCCAAAAACATTCAGTACTTC
CSAVGLVLAKNIQYF
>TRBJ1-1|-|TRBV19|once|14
TGTGCCAGTATTAAGTCCCTTATGAACACTGAAGCTTTCTTT
CASIKSLMNTEAFF
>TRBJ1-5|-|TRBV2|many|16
TGTGCCAGCAGCCTCTTCGGTACAGGGACCAATCAGCCCCAGCATTTT
CASSLFGTGTNQPQHF
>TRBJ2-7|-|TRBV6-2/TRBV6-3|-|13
TGTGCCAGCAGTTATGGTGAAGGGGTCGAGCAGTACTTC
CASSYGEGVEQYF
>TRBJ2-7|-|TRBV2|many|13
TGTGCCAGCAGTGAAGCGTCCGGGGGCGAGGAGTACTTC
CASSEASGGEEYF
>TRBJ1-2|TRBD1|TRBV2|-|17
TGTGCCAGCATGGGGAGTAAGACAGGGGAGAATGACTATGGCTACACCTTC
CASMGSKTGENDYGYTF
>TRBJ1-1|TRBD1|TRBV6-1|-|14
TGTGCCAGCAGTCCTACAGGGGCCCTCACTGAAGCTTTCTTT
CASSPTGALTEAFF
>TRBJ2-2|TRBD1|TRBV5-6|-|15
TGTGCCAGCAGTTGGGACAGGGCAAACTCCGGGGAGCTGTTTTTT
CASSWDRANSGELFF
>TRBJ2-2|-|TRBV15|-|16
TGTGCCACCAGCAGAGATGACGGGGCGTACACCGGGGAGCTGTTTTTT
CATSRDDGAYTGELFF
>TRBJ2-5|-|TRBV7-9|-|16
TGTGCCAGCAGCTTAAGCCCGGACGCAGAGCAAGAGACCCAGTACTTC
CASSLSPDAEQETQYF
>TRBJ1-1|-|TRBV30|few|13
TGTGCCTCCCCGGGGAACATGAACACTGAAGCTTTCTTT
CASPGNMNTEAFF
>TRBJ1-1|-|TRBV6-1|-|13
TGTGCCAGCACTAGGGACATGAACACTGAAGCTTTCTTT
CASTRDMNTEAFF
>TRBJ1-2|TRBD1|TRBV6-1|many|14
TGTGCCAGCAGTCCCGAGACAGGGATCCGTGGCTACACCTTC
CASSPETGIRGYTF
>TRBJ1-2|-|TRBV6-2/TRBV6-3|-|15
TGTGCCAGCAGTTACATGGGCAGGGCTAACTATGGCTACACCTTC
CASSYMGRANYGYTF
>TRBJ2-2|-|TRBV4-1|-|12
TGCTATACGGGAGAGGAGGCCGGGGAGCTGTTTTTT
CYTGEEAGELFF
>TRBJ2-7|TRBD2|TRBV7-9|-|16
TGTGCCAGCAGCCCGGGACTAGCGGGAGGTCTGTACGAGCAGTACTTC
CASSPGLAGGLYEQYF
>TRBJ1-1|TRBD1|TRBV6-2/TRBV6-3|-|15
TGTGCCAGCAGAAAATCGGGACAGATGAACACTGAAGCTTTCTTT
CASRKSGQMNTEAFF
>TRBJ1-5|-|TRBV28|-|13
TGTGCCAGCACCCGGTCCAGCAATCAGCCCCAGCATTTT
CASTRSSNQPQHF
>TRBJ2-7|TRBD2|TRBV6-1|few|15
TGTGCCAGCAGTGAAGGACTAGCGGGAGACTACGAGCAGTACTTC
CASSEGLAGDYEQYF
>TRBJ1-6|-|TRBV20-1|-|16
TGCAGTGCTAGAGATCGTCCGGTCTCCTATAATTCACCCCTCCACTTT
CSARDRPVSYNSPLHF
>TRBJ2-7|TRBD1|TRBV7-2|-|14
TGTGCCAGCAGCAAAGCGACAGGGTCGAACGAGCAGTACTTC
CASSKATGSNEQYF
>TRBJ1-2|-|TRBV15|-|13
TGTGCCACCAGCAGTGCGGTAAACTATGGCTGCACCTTC
CATSSAVNYGCTF
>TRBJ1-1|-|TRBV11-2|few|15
TGTGCCAGCAGCTCCCGACTTGGAGTGAACACTGAAGCTTTCTTT
CASSSRLGVNTEAFF
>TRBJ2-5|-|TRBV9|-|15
TGTGCCAGCAGCGTCGGGATCGGACAGAGAGAGACCCAGTACTTC
CASSVGIGQRETQYF
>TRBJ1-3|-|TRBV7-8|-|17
TGTGCCAGCAGCCTGGGACGGACCAGGCGAACTGGAAACACCATATATTTT
CASSLGRTRRTGNTIYF
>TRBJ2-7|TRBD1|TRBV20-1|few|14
TGCAGTGCTAGAGACCGGGACAGGTCCTACGAGCAGTACTTC
CSARDRDRSYEQYF
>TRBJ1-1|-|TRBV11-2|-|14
TGTGCCAGCAGCAATCTCCGGGACACCTGGAGAGGTTTCTTT
CASSNLRDTWRGFF
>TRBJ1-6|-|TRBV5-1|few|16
TGCGCCAGCAGCCCCCTGTCGGGACGGGATAATTCACCCCTCCACTTT
CASSPLSGRDNSPLHF
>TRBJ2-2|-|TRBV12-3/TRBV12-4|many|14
TGTGCCAGCCGTGGGTTTGCGAACACCGGGGAGCTGTTTTTT
CASRGFANTGELFF
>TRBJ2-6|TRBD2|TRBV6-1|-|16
TGTGCCAGCAGCATTAGCGGGGCCTCTGGGGCCAACGTCCTGACTTTC
CASSISGASGANVLTF
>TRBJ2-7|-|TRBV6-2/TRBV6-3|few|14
TGTGCCAGCAGTTATCAATACGGCGGCTACGAGCAGTACTTC
CASSYQYGGYEQYF
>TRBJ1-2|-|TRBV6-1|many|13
TGTGCCAGCTTAAATGGCATTTCCTATGGCTACACCTTC
CASLNGISYGYTF
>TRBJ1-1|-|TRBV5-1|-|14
TGCGCCAGCAGCTTGGACGGCCAGGGTTTTGAAGCTTTCTTT
CASSLDGQGFEAFF
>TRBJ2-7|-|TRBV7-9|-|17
TGTGCCAGCAGCAACGGCGACCCTAGCGTTAGAGACTACGAGCAGTACTTC
CASSNGDPSVRDYEQYF
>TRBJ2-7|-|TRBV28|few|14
TGTGCCAGCAGTCCCTGGACCTCTACCTACGAGCAGTACTTC
CASSPWTSTYEQYF